These T cell receptor beta chains were read from a single sample in a study of blood T cell repertoires in COVID-19. TCRdb keeps only in-frame clones here, not all; method: immunoSEQ multiplex PCR. This table has about 110,000 clones, about 88% appearing once. Sequenced sample: peripheral blood. Receptor source: a human donor in a cohort sampled during active COVID-19. Each CDR3 is given with its conserved first and last residue. D genes are given only for firm matches. For some rows the clone size is stated as once, few or many, or as a class when expanded; others skip it.

v_gene	j_gene	d_gene	abundance	CDR3aa	CDR3nt
TRBV28	TRBJ2-4	.	.	CASRFRGRVVLNF	TGTGCCAGCAGGTTCAGGGGTCGGGTCGTTCTGAACTTC
TRBV7-9	TRBJ1-1	TRBD1	.	CASSFPQGRIAEAFF	TGTGCCAGCAGCTTTCCACAGGGGAGGATCGCTGAAGCTTTCTTT
TRBV9	TRBJ2-1	TRBD2	.	CASSVDPSASGGHGEQFF	TGTGCCAGCAGCGTAGACCCCTCGGCAAGCGGGGGGCACGGTGAGCAGTTCTTC
TRBV28	TRBJ2-7	.	.	CASSGRLALQQYF	TGTGCCAGCAGTGGCAGGCTAGCCTTGCAGCAGTACTTC
TRBV2	TRBJ2-1	TRBD2	.	CASTHGLAGYNEQFF	TGTGCCAGCACGCATGGCCTAGCGGGTTACAATGAGCAGTTCTTC
TRBV7-9	TRBJ2-3	.	.	CASSFKVGGKDTDTQYF	TGTGCCAGCAGCTTTAAGGTGGGGGGTAAAGACACAGATACGCAGTATTTT
TRBV9	TRBJ2-7	.	.	CASSARGDLMTYEQYF	TGTGCCAGCAGTGCCCGTGGGGACTTAATGACCTACGAGCAGTACTTC
TRBV19	TRBJ1-1	.	.	CASSRLMNTEAFF	TGTGCCAGTAGTCGACTAATGAACACTGAAGCTTTCTTT
TRBV6-2/TRBV6-3	TRBJ2-7	.	.	CASSSPDWFSYEQYF	TGTGCCAGCAGTTCACCGGACTGGTTCTCCTACGAGCAGTACTTC
TRBV5-6	TRBJ1-6	.	few	CASSRESSYNSPLHF	TGTGCCAGCAGCCGGGAGAGCTCCTATAATTCACCCCTCCACTTT
TRBV28	TRBJ1-6	.	.	CASSYPIHNSPLHF	TGTGCCAGCAGTTATCCCATTCATAATTCACCCCTCCACTTT
TRBV28	TRBJ1-1	.	once	CASSSTPSRLNTEAFF	TGTGCCAGCAGTTCCACGCCGAGTCGGTTGAACACTGAAGCTTTCTTT